One and the same sample provided the 20 T cell receptor beta chains below, sequenced in a study of blood T cell repertoires in COVID-19. Clones were sequenced by immunoSEQ multiplex PCR, and TCRdb holds only the in-frame ones, with some missing. The sample lists about 80,000 clones, around 88% occurring once. Sequencing was performed on peripheral blood. These receptors were collected from a woman aged 80 or over with acute or convalescent COVID-19.

Only one count was recorded for this clone. The chain carries TRBV13 and TRBJ2-7; 9 bases map to TRBD1. Trimming removed 3 bases from V and 7 bases from J; junction bases left unmatched: 10. From germline, CDR1 is PRHDT and CDR2 FYEKMQ (reference sequence). This CDR3 is built from 15 residues. CDR3 amino acids: CASSLGGQGPREQYF. The CDR3 DNA is TGTGCCAGCAGCTTGGGTGGACAGGGGCCTAGGGAGCAGTACTTC.

The chain links TRBV5-4 to TRBJ2-7; 9 positions agree with TRBD2. This CDR3 spans 15 amino acids. Germline-derived CDR1 and CDR2 are SGHNT and YYREEE (reference sequence). V was clipped by 0 bases and J by 3 bases; unmatched bases: 4. DNA for the CDR3: TGTGCCAGCAGCTTGGCTAGCGGGGCTTACTACGAGCAGTACTTC. This codes for CASSLASGAYYEQYF.

The gene calls are TRBV19 and TRBJ2-1; 8 positions match TRBD2. Germline assignment: CDR1 LNHDA and CDR2 SQIVND (reference sequence). The CDR3 has 15 residues. Trimming cost V 9 bases and J 5 bases; bases outside gene matches: 12. The CDR3 nucleotides are TGTGCCAGCACAAGGAGCGGGGGCCGAAACAATGAGCAGTTCTTC. This gives the protein CASTRSGGRNNEQFF. The variable domain in full, completed from reference TRBV19 and TRBJ2-1, reads DGGITQSPKYLFRKEGQNVTLSCEQNLNHDAMYWYRQDPGQGLRLIYYSQIVNDFQKGDIAEGYSVSREKKESFPLTVTSAQKNPTAFYLCASTRSGGRNNEQFFGPGTRLTVL.

Remarks on this clone: One end of the junction varies from germline; a read error may be responsible. V gene TRBV6-2 or TRBV6-3 combines with J gene TRBJ1-1, with TRBD1 as a possible D gene (5 bases). The CDR3 contains 13 residues. CDR1 and CDR2 (germline): MNHEY, SVGEGT. In DNA form, the CDR3 reads TGTGCCAGCACTTACGGGGACTACACTGAAGCTTTCTTT. It yields the protein CASTYGDYTEAFF.

V and J are TRBV2 and TRBJ2-2, with a tentative D call TRBD1 (6 bases). CDR3 length equals 17 residues. Trimming left V 3 bases short and J 0 bases short, with 14 bases between. Per germline, CDR1 SNHLY and CDR2 FYNNEI. DNA for the CDR3: TGTGCCAGCAGTGAGAAGACAGGATTTACGAACACCGGGGAGCTGTTTTTT. Translated: CASSEKTGFTNTGELFF.

This chain links TRBV14 with TRBJ2-3; no firm D call. The V gene's germline CDR1 is SGHDN and CDR2 FVKESK. Trimming pared 7 bases from V and 4 bases from J, leaving 12 bases between. The CDR3 spans 13 residues. CDR3 amino acids: CASTNTSSDTQYF. Here the CDR3 DNA reads TGTGCCAGCACCAACACCTCATCAGATACGCAGTATTTT.

The genes are TRBV5-1 and TRBJ2-3; possibly TRBD1 for D (5 bases). The V end was cut by 2 bases, the J end by 2 bases, with 12 bases between. The CDR3 spans 15 residues. Germline V lookup: CDR1 SGHRS, CDR2 YFSETQ. Here the CDR3 reads CASSFQGRDTDTQYF. The CDR3 DNA is TGCGCCAGCAGCTTCCAGGGCCGAGACACAGATACGCAGTATTTT.

This clone occurred a few times. The chain has TRBV5-1 and TRBJ1-5, with D maybe TRBD1 (6 bases). In germline, CDR1 is SGHRS, CDR2 YFSETQ. CDR3 length: 12 residues. Trimming pared 2 bases from V and 12 bases from J, leaving 12 bases between. CDR3 sequence: CASSLKTGLQHF. The DNA of the CDR3 is TGCGCCAGCAGCTTAAAGACAGGCCTCCAGCATTTT.

V and J are TRBV4-1 and TRBJ2-1, with 10 bases that match TRBD2. Trimming cost V 1 base and J 0 bases; bases outside gene matches: 9. The germline gives CDR1 MGHRA, CDR2 YSYEKL. This CDR3 has 19 amino acids. CDR3 in amino acids: CASSQALGLAHSSYNEQFF. Here the CDR3 DNA reads TGCGCCAGCAGCCAAGCCTTGGGACTAGCGCACAGCTCCTACAATGAGCAGTTCTTC.

This clone has just one count. The chain uses TRBV7-9 and TRBJ2-7; TRBD2 matches 12 bases. The germline V gene has CDR1 SEHNR and CDR2 FQNEAQ (reference sequence). The CDR3 length is 15 residues. With V trimmed by 3 bases and J by 3 bases, 3 bases remained unmatched. The CDR3 sequence is CASSLASGGVYEQYF. The CDR3 DNA reads TGTGCCAGCAGCTTGGCTAGCGGGGGGGTCTACGAGCAGTACTTC.

V gene TRBV7-2 combines with J gene TRBJ1-2; TRBD1 might be the D (6 bases). Germline loops: CDR1 SGHTA, CDR2 FQGNSA. The V end was cut by 3 bases, the J end by 6 bases, with 14 bases between. The CDR3 is made up of 14 amino acids. The CDR3 sequence is CASSLLTGTDGYTF. In DNA, the CDR3 is TGTGCCAGCAGCTTGCTTACAGGGACGGATGGCTACACCTTC.

V is TRBV25-1 and J is TRBJ1-2, with 9 positions matching TRBD1. This CDR3 has 15 residues. V was clipped by 3 bases and J by 6 bases; unmatched bases: 8. Germline CDR1 is MGHDK and CDR2 is SYGVNS. The DNA for the CDR3 is TGTGCCAGCAGTGAGCCCGGGACAGGGAGGCATGGCTACACCTTC. Translated, it gives CASSEPGTGRHGYTF.

The gene calls are TRBV27 and TRBJ2-7; 16 positions match TRBD2. Trimming at V came to 8 bases and at J to 3 bases, leaving 4 bases not matched to a gene. Looked up from germline, CDR1 is MNHEY and CDR2 is SMNVEV (reference sequence). This CDR3 has 15 residues. The CDR3 bases are TGTGCCAGCGGGACTAGCGGGGGGGCCATCTACGAGCAGTACTTC. Encoded protein: CASGTSGGAIYEQYF.

The chain joins TRBV25-1 to TRBJ1-5; a possible D gene is TRBD1 (5 bases). CDR3 length: 13 amino acids. Trimming pared 3 bases from V and 6 bases from J, leaving 9 bases between. Germline V CDR1 and CDR2: MGHDK, SYGVNS. CDR3 loop: CASSDGQLQPQHF. In DNA, the CDR3 is TGTGCCAGCAGTGACGGACAACTTCAGCCCCAGCATTTT.

This chain connects TRBV30 to TRBJ1-5, with unresolved D. Trimming left V 4 bases short and J 3 bases short, with 10 bases between. Germline assignment: CDR1 GTSNPN and CDR2 SVGIG (reference sequence). The CDR3 contains 13 residues. The CDR3 protein is CAWNRDTNQPQHF. The CDR3 nucleotides read TGTGCCTGGAACCGGGATACCAATCAGCCCCAGCATTTT.

Remarks on this clone: Different DNA sequences within this sample yield the same CDR3. The chain combines TRBV4-3 with TRBJ1-1, with 7 positions matching TRBD1. Germline CDR1 reads LGHNA; CDR2 reads YSLEER. V lost 4 bases and J lost 0; bases outside the gene matches: 2. This CDR3 spans 14 amino acids. CDR3 protein: CASSRGQLNTEAFF. The CDR3 DNA sequence: TGCGCCAGCAGCCGGGGACAGTTGAACACTGAAGCTTTCTTT.

The J gene is TRBJ1-1, the V gene TRBV29-1; D remains unclear. The V end lost 6 bases, the J end lost 0 bases, and 14 bases lay between the germline ends. Germline V CDR1 and CDR2: SQVTM, ANQGSEA. This CDR3 has 14 amino acids. The chain's CDR3 is CSVRLVALNTEAFF. For the CDR3, the DNA is TGCAGCGTCCGCCTTGTGGCATTGAACACTGAAGCTTTCTTT.

The chain links TRBV18 to TRBJ1-6; D is perhaps TRBD1 (5 bases). Germline lookup yields CDR1 KGHSH and CDR2 LQKENI. Between the trimmed V and J ends, which lost 3 bases and 5 bases, there was a span of 14 bases. The CDR3 has 16 amino acids. CDR3 sequence (DNA): TGTGCCAGCTCACCCGACGGGGGAGGGCATAATTCACCCCTCCACTTT. Its translation: CASSPDGGGHNSPLHF.

The V and J genes are TRBV6-4 and TRBJ2-7; D uncertain. With 4 bases removed from V and 0 bases from J, the gap between germline ends came to 13 bases. In germline, CDR1 is MRHNA, CDR2 SNTAGT. CDR3 length equals 15 residues. The CDR3, as DNA: TGTGCCAGCAGTGTGCGTAGCCTTGTCTCCTACGAGCAGTACTTC. Residues: CASSVRSLVSYEQYF.

The genes are TRBV5-1 and TRBJ2-3; D gene unclear. This CDR3 has 16 residues. The germline CDR1 and CDR2 sequences are SGHRS and YFSETQ. Trimming stripped 1 base from V and 0 bases from J, with 12 bases between. The CDR3 is CASSLIFRTSTDTQYF. The CDR3 nucleotides are TGCGCCAGCAGCTTGATATTCCGCACTAGCACAGATACGCAGTATTTT.